These 16 T cell receptor beta chains share one sample of origin, sequenced in a study of shared clonotypes between healthy human individuals. This table comes from immunoSEQ multiplex PCR, and its TCRdb copy is limited to in-frame clones, with some not included. The data contain hundreds of thousands of clones, around 97% of them seen just once; the ten biggest clones take up about 0.06%. The sequenced sample was naive CD4+ T cells sorted from blood. This sample's subset: CD45RA+ positively selected. These receptors all come from a woman between 25 and 40 years old in good health.

The J gene is TRBJ2-1, the V gene TRBV5-1; TRBD2 aligns across 13 bases. Germline CDR1 is SGHRS and CDR2 is YFSETQ. V gave up 6 bases and J gave up 9 bases; unmatched junction bases: 6. The CDR3 sequence is 14 residues long. This CDR3 reads CASTWTSGSVEQFF. The DNA of the CDR3 is TGCGCCAGCACGTGGACTAGCGGGAGTGTTGAGCAGTTCTTC.

The chain uses TRBV2 and TRBJ2-7; tentative D call: TRBD1 (7 bases). This CDR3 region has 12 residues. V was clipped by 8 bases and J by 5 bases, with 13 bases between them. Germline V CDR1 and CDR2: SNHLY, FYNNEI. CDR3 region: CASGQGGNEQYF. Here the CDR3 DNA reads TGTGCCAGCGGGCAGGGGGGAAACGAGCAGTACTTC.

This clone was picked up one time. The chain employs TRBV4-2 and TRBJ2-2, with D hard to call. The CDR3 length is 15 residues. Trimming removed 5 bases from V and 0 bases from J, with 10 bases in between. Germline V gene lookup returns CDR1 LGHNA and CDR2 YNFKEQ. CDR3 sequence reads: CASSLASTNTGELFF. In DNA, the CDR3 is TGTGCCAGCAGCTTGGCCTCAACGAACACCGGGGAGCTGTTTTTT.

V and J are TRBV28 and TRBJ2-5, with TRBD1 as a possible D gene (6 bases). CDR1 and CDR2 from the germline V gene are MDHEN and SYDVKM. CDR3 length: 14 amino acids. Trimming took 6 bases from V and 4 from J, leaving 15 bases between them. CDR3 DNA: TGTGCCAGCAGCCAAGCCCAGGGGTCAGAGACCCAGTACTTC. It encodes CASSQAQGSETQYF.

V usage is TRBV4-2 and J usage is TRBJ2-5; the match to TRBD2 covers 11 bases. CDR3 size: 16 residues. Germline lookup yields CDR1 LGHNA and CDR2 YNFKEQ. V lost 1 base and J lost 7; bases outside the gene matches: 8. The CDR3 is CASSQGIAGGPGTQYF. The CDR3 DNA reads TGTGCCAGCAGCCAAGGGATAGCGGGAGGGCCGGGGACCCAGTACTTC.

This chain joins TRBV5-1 and TRBJ2-7, with 9 bases fitting TRBD1. Losses at the gene ends were 1 base for V and 6 bases for J; bases not matched to a gene: 5. Germline V gene lookup returns CDR1 SGHRS and CDR2 YFSETQ. The CDR3 has 14 amino acids. DNA for the CDR3: TGCGCCAGCAGCTTGCCGGGACAGGGTACCGAGCAGTACTTC. Encoded protein: CASSLPGQGTEQYF.

The chain couples TRBV30 to TRBJ1-5, with TRBD1 as a possible D gene (5 bases). The CDR3 contains 15 residues. In germline, CDR1 is GTSNPN, CDR2 SVGIG (reference sequence). V was clipped by 1 base and J by 6 bases, with 16 bases between them. CDR3 sequence (DNA): TGTGCCTGGAGTGAATGGGGGGAAGGAACTCAGCCCCAGCATTTT. Its protein product is CAWSEWGEGTQPQHF. Full variable domain (remainder filled in from reference TRBV30 and TRBJ1-5): SQTIHQWPATLVQPVGSPLSLECTVEGTSNPNLYWYRQAAGRGLQLLFYSVGIGQISSEVPQNLSASRPQDRQFILSSKKLLLSDSGFYLCAWSEWGEGTQPQHFGDGTRLSIL.

This sequence joins TRBV5-1 and TRBJ2-3; TRBD2 aligns across 9 bases. J gave up 9 bases and V 0 bases, and 8 bases lay outside the gene matches. The germline V gene has CDR1 SGHRS and CDR2 YFSETQ. The CDR3 length is 15 residues. This CDR3 is CASSLGPSAGGTQYF. CDR3 nucleotides: TGCGCCAGCAGCTTGGGGCCGTCAGCGGGAGGCACGCAGTATTTT.

The chain joins TRBV5-1 to TRBJ2-7; TRBD2 aligns across 9 bases. There are 16 residues in the CDR3. V lost 4 bases and J lost 5; bases outside the gene matches: 13. Germline CDR1 SGHRS, CDR2 YFSETQ. The CDR3 loop reads CASSPGSSGRSHEQYF. The CDR3 region has the DNA TGCGCCAGCAGCCCGGGATCAAGCGGGAGGTCCCACGAGCAGTACTTC.

V usage is TRBV11-2 and J usage is TRBJ2-5; possible D gene TRBD1, 6 bases. Germline lookup yields CDR1 SGHAT and CDR2 FQNNGV. The CDR3 totals 15 residues. Between the trimmed V and J ends, which lost 5 bases and 5 bases, there was a span of 18 bases. CDR3 coding DNA: TGTGCCAGCAGCGCCAGGGGCTCCCGAACGGAGACCCAGTACTTC. Amino acids: CASSARGSRTETQYF.

This chain joins TRBV28 and TRBJ2-1; 11 bases are a match to TRBD2. V was clipped by 3 bases and J by 4 bases; unmatched bases: 5. Looked up from germline, CDR1 is MDHEN and CDR2 is SYDVKM. The CDR3 loop spans 16 amino acids. CDR3 DNA sequence: TGTGCCAGCAGTTTTATGCGGACTAGCGGGTACAATGAGCAGTTCTTC. It specifies CASSFMRTSGYNEQFF. Filled out from reference TRBV28 and TRBJ2-1, the complete variable domain reads DVKVTQSSRYLVKRTGEKVFLECVQDMDHENMFWYRQDPGLGLRLIYFSYDVKMKEKGDIPEGYSVSREKKERFSLILESASTNQTSMYLCASSFMRTSGYNEQFFGPGTRLTVL.

V is TRBV28 and J is TRBJ1-2; D is perhaps TRBD1 (6 bases). Germline CDR1 MDHEN, CDR2 SYDVKM. The CDR3 loop spans 14 amino acids. V lost 6 bases to trimming and J lost 9 bases, with 20 bases between them. The CDR3 nucleotides read TGTGCCAGCAGGACAGGAGGCTCCCCTCTACGCTACACCTTC. The encoded protein is CASRTGGSPLRYTF.

The chain is built from TRBV19 and TRBJ1-3, with 10 bases aligning to TRBD1. The V and J ends lost 9 bases and 4 bases, in that order; junction bases with no gene match: 15. Per the germline V gene, CDR1 is LNHDA and CDR2 is SQIVND (reference sequence). CDR3 size: 17 residues. CDR3 region: CASRRPGQGLAGNTIYF. In DNA form, the CDR3 reads TGTGCCAGCAGAAGACCGGGACAGGGGTTAGCAGGAAACACCATATATTTT.

The V call is TRBV11-2, the J call TRBJ2-2; 10 bases map to TRBD2. Germline lookup yields CDR1 SGHAT and CDR2 FQNNGV. The length of the CDR3 is 15 residues. V lost 6 bases to trimming and J lost 5 bases; unmatched junction nucleotides: 6. DNA for the CDR3: TGTGCCAGCAGGGATGTAGCGGGAGGTACCGGGGAGCTGTTTTTT. It yields the protein CASRDVAGGTGELFF.

The genes are TRBV18 and TRBJ2-1; possibly TRBD1 for D (6 bases). CDR1 KGHSH and CDR2 LQKENI come from the germline V gene. V was clipped by 3 bases and J by 6 bases, with 15 bases between them. CDR3 length: 15 residues. The CDR3 nucleotides read TGTGCCAGCTCACCGAGCGCAGGGGTGAGCAATGAGCAGTTCTTC. Amino acids: CASSPSAGVSNEQFF. The whole variable domain, filled in from reference TRBV18 and TRBJ2-1, reads NAGVMQNPRHLVRRRGQEARLRCSPMKGHSHVYWYRQLPEEGLKFMVYLQKENIIDESGMPKERFSAEFPKEGPSILRIQQVVRGDSAAYFCASSPSAGVSNEQFFGPGTRLTVL.

The chain recombines TRBV7-2 with TRBJ2-7; TRBD1 matches at 8 bases. Germline values: CDR1 SGHTA, CDR2 FQGNSA. This CDR3 contains 15 residues. V dropped 6 bases and J dropped 2; count of bases not matched to a gene: 9. The CDR3 region is CASRPGGSPPYEQYF. CDR3 nucleotide sequence: TGTGCCAGCAGACCAGGGGGCTCACCCCCCTACGAGCAGTACTTC. Complete variable domain (other parts from reference TRBV7-2 and TRBJ2-7): GAGVSQSPSNKVTEKGKDVELRCDPISGHTALYWYRQSLGQGLEFLIYFQGNSAPDKSGLPSDRFSAERTGGSVSTLTIQRTQQEDSAVYLCASRPGGSPPYEQYFGPGTRLTVT.